This TCR beta chain comes out of a study of human T cells and chemical hapten exposure. TCRdb re-derived calls from the RACE reads in MiXCR, one entry per CDR3 protein. The sample holds a few hundred thousand distinct CDR3 sequences; approximately 7.5% are singletons and the top ten take more than 1%. Germline V gene lookup returns CDR1 LGHNA and CDR2 YSLEER. Deletions cut 2 bases from V and 2 bases from J, with 9 bases between. The CDR3 has 14 residues. Time point indicated: pre-sensitization, week 0. Treatment indicated: therapeutic diphenylcyclopropenone sensitization with weekly scalp DPC. This clonotype was seen many times.

The chain uses TRBV4-3 and TRBJ1-1; no firm D call. The sample consisted of whole blood, taken in connection with sensitization to the hapten diphenylcyclopropenone (DPC). The TCR sequence derives from a man aged 18 to 30 with alopecia areata. Some clones in this sample may be carry-over from other donors' samples. CDR3 in amino acids: CASSQWTANTEAFF. The DNA for the CDR3 is TGCGCCAGCAGCCAATGGACGGCTAACACTGAAGCTTTCTTT.